This TCR beta chain was retrieved from a study of blood T cells in healthy people across ages. Findings of the study overall: Per million T cells, TCR beta diversity dropped about linearly as age rose. CMV infection status of these donors was not known.

A J-beta primer mix and a sample-barcoded 5' primer were used in a second PCR of roughly 6 to 12 cycles. TCRdb passed the 5' RACE reads through MiXCR, listing each CDR3 protein once. The sample has about 620,000 distinct CDR3 sequences, 40% to 65% seen once. Trimming pared 1 base from V and 1 base from J, leaving 15 bases between. This CDR3 has 17 amino acids. CDR1 and CDR2 (germline): SGHDN, FVKESK. Total RNA was extracted at no less than 5.5 micrograms per sample. On this clonotype: Antigen specificity is unknown.

The J gene is TRBJ2-3, the V gene TRBV14; the D call may be TRBD1 or TRBD2 (5 bases each). The clonotype was recovered from a woman aged 80 or over in good health. The specimen was blood. The CDR3 bases are TGTGCCAGCAGCCAAGGTCTCCGGGACGGCGGCACAGATACGCAGTATTTT. Its translation: CASSQGLRDGGTDTQYF.